One sample yielded the 19 T cell receptor beta chains listed below, sequenced in a study of CD8 T cells in ankylosing spondylitis. TCRdb re-called the 5' RACE reads with MiXCR, one entry per CDR3 protein. The sample gives 150,000 to 200,000 distinct CDR3 sequences, around 19% of which show up once; over 7.5% is in the top ten. Sequenced material: blood, either unsorted or a sorted T cell fraction (not recorded which). The receptors were gathered from a male donor with ankylosing spondylitis or in good health (not recorded which).

This clonotype was counted at least ten times. The genes are TRBV20-1 and TRBJ1-3, with D perhaps TRBD1 (5 bases). The CDR3 has 14 amino acids. Germline CDR1 reads DFQATT; CDR2 reads SNEGSKA (reference sequence). Trimming removed 3 bases at V and 0 bases at J, with 9 bases between. The CDR3 DNA follows: TGCAGTGCTAGGGGGGGGAGCTCTGGAAACACCATATATTTT. Translating gives CSARGGSSGNTIYF.

The chain couples TRBV11-2 to TRBJ2-3, with no clear D. V lost 5 bases, J lost 2 bases, and 14 bases lay in between. Germline V gene lookup returns CDR1 SGHAT and CDR2 FQNNGV. The CDR3 has 15 amino acids. As DNA, the CDR3 is TGTGCCAGCAGCCCTGCCGGATCATACACAGATACGCAGTATTTT. This sequence encodes CASSPAGSYTDTQYF.

This clonotype was observed many times. The chain joins TRBV28 to TRBJ2-7; TRBD2 agrees at 9 bases. The J segment lost 4 bases and the V segment lost 5 bases, leaving 9 bases of the junction unmatched. This CDR3 comprises 15 residues. From germline, CDR1 is MDHEN and CDR2 SYDVKM. The CDR3, as DNA: TGTGCCAGCAGTCCCCACGGCGGGAGGGTATACGAGCAGTACTTC. Amino acid sequence: CASSPHGGRVYEQYF.

The chain couples TRBV5-5 to TRBJ1-5, with D tentatively TRBD1 (5 bases). CDR1 is SGHKS and CDR2 is YYEKEE in the germline V gene (reference sequence). The CDR3 sequence is 15 residues long. V gave up 5 bases and J gave up 2 bases, with 14 bases separating them. This chain's CDR3 is CASSPLWGGNQPQHF. In DNA form, the CDR3 reads TGTGCCAGCAGTCCCCTCTGGGGGGGCAATCAGCCCCAGCATTTT.

This clonotype has at least ten counts. The chain recombines TRBV9 with TRBJ2-2; no firm D call. This CDR3 contains 13 residues. Germline loops: CDR1 SGDLS, CDR2 YYNGEE. V was pared by 0 bases and J by 6 bases, with 6 bases between. The CDR3 reads CASSVELAGELFF. The CDR3 DNA is TGTGCCAGCAGCGTAGAATTGGCCGGGGAGCTGTTTTTT.

This clonotype was picked up many times. The chain combines TRBV7-8 with TRBJ2-4; 9 bases are shared with TRBD1. The trim removed 5 bases at V and 8 bases at J, leaving 7 bases unmatched. Germline V gene sequence: CDR1 SGHVS, CDR2 FQNEAQ. CDR3 length equals 14 residues. CDR3 residues: CASSPRDREDIQYF. CDR3 sequence (DNA): TGTGCCAGCAGCCCACGGGACAGGGAAGACATTCAGTACTTC.

This clonotype was seen repeatedly, ten times or more. This chain joins TRBV2 and TRBJ2-3, with 7 bases that match TRBD2. The CDR3 loop spans 14 amino acids. Losses at the gene ends were 1 base for V and 4 bases for J; bases not matched to a gene: 2. In germline, CDR1 is SNHLY, CDR2 FYNNEI. The CDR3 sequence is CASSEGTRSDTQYF. The DNA for the CDR3 is TGTGCCAGCAGTGAAGGGACTAGATCAGATACGCAGTATTTT.

This clonotype was seen repeatedly, ten times or more. The V and J genes are TRBV12-5 and TRBJ1-1; TRBD1 matches 7 bases. Germline V gene sequence: CDR1 LGHNT, CDR2 FRNRAP. V was pared by 1 base and J by 5 bases, with 7 bases of the junction left unmatched. CDR3 length: 15 amino acids. The CDR3 nucleotides read TGTGCTAGTGGTTTGGAACGACAGGGTTGGACTGAAGCTTTCTTT. It specifies CASGLERQGWTEAFF.

The table lists this clonotype with a few counts. J is TRBJ2-3 and V is TRBV11-2, with 9 nucleotides matching TRBD1. Germline assignment: CDR1 SGHAT and CDR2 FQNNGV. This CDR3 has 16 residues. The trim removed 3 bases at V and 4 bases at J, leaving 8 bases unmatched. The CDR3 sequence: CASSFATGQGSDTQYF. CDR3 DNA: TGTGCCAGCAGCTTCGCCACTGGACAGGGGTCAGATACGCAGTATTTT.

The rearrangement links TRBV5-1 to TRBJ1-2; tentative D call: TRBD1 (5 bases). From germline, CDR1 is SGHRS and CDR2 YFSETQ. V was trimmed by 4 bases and J by 1 base, leaving 14 bases between them. The CDR3 runs 15 residues. The CDR3 DNA follows: TGCGCCAGCAGCCCTAGGGGAGGTAATAACTATGGCTACACCTTC. Amino acids: CASSPRGGNNYGYTF.

The table lists this clonotype with many counts. V usage is TRBV7-2 and J usage is TRBJ2-7; 7 nucleotides align to TRBD2. V gave up 3 bases and J gave up 6 bases; unmatched junction bases: 5. Germline V gene sequence: CDR1 SGHTA, CDR2 FQGNSA. The CDR3 loop spans 13 amino acids. This chain's CDR3 is CASSFTSVGEQYF. The CDR3 DNA is TGTGCCAGCAGCTTTACTAGCGTTGGCGAGCAGTACTTC.

There are many counts of this clonotype. The chain combines TRBV20-1 with TRBJ2-7, with D possibly being TRBD2 (6 bases). The V gene's germline CDR1 is DFQATT and CDR2 SNEGSKA (reference sequence). The CDR3 spans 14 residues. V was clipped by 6 bases and J by 4 bases, with 19 bases between them. Here the CDR3 DNA reads TGCAGTGCCTTCCGGGGGAGAGTTTTTTACGAGCAGTACTTC. It translates to CSAFRGRVFYEQYF.

This clonotype was counted a few times. The chain links TRBV18 to TRBJ1-1; D is undetermined. The V end lost 7 bases, the J end lost 3 bases, and 6 bases lay between the germline ends. CDR3 length: 11 amino acids. CDR1 KGHSH and CDR2 LQKENI come from the germline V gene. The CDR3 here is CASLRDTEAFF. The CDR3 DNA reads as TGTGCCAGCTTAAGAGACACTGAAGCTTTCTTT.

In the case of this clonotype: This may arise from a read error, as a much more abundant clone is one base away. The chain links TRBV5-1 to TRBJ1-1, with 10 positions matching TRBD1. This CDR3 is built from 14 residues. The germline gives CDR1 SGHRS, CDR2 YFSETQ. The CDR3 spells CANSLRTGGTEAFF. The DNA for the CDR3 is TGCGCCAACAGCTTGCGGACAGGGGGTACTGAAGCTTTCTTT.

This clonotype was recorded a few times. J is TRBJ2-1 and V is TRBV7-8; D not certain. Germline V lookup: CDR1 SGHVS, CDR2 FQNEAQ. This CDR3 has 11 amino acids. Between the trimmed V and J ends, which lost 5 bases and 7 bases, there was a span of 6 bases. CDR3 residues: CASSAPNEQFF. In DNA form, the CDR3 reads TGTGCCAGCAGCGCCCCAAATGAGCAGTTCTTC.

The chain joins TRBV14 to TRBJ2-7, with a possible D match to TRBD2 (5 bases). V lost 2 bases to trimming and J lost 3 bases, with 23 bases between them. Germline V gene lookup returns CDR1 SGHDN and CDR2 FVKESK. The CDR3 loop spans 18 amino acids. CDR3 sequence: CASSQNQGSPSWIYEQYF. The CDR3 DNA reads TGTGCCAGCAGCCAAAATCAAGGTTCGCCTAGCTGGATCTACGAGCAGTACTTC.

This clonotype was seen ten or more times. The J gene is TRBJ2-1, the V gene TRBV20-1; D not certain. V was cut by 1 base and J by 9 bases, with 7 bases left in between. The CDR3 runs 11 residues. In germline, CDR1 is DFQATT, CDR2 SNEGSKA (reference sequence). The CDR3 here is CSARAAVEQFF. The CDR3 nucleotides are TGCAGTGCTAGAGCGGCTGTTGAGCAGTTCTTC.

V is TRBV5-1 and J is TRBJ1-2; D gene ambiguous. Trimming left V 0 bases short and J 6 bases short, with 18 bases between. Germline V lookup: CDR1 SGHRS, CDR2 YFSETQ. CDR3 size: 16 residues. CDR3 amino acids: CASSLDGLRLFNGYTF. CDR3 in DNA: TGCGCCAGCAGCTTGGACGGACTCCGACTCTTTAATGGCTACACCTTC.

This clonotype came up many times. The chain uses TRBV20-1 and TRBJ1-2; D remains unclear. Germline V CDR1 and CDR2: DFQATT, SNEGSKA (reference sequence). Trimming removed 1 base at V and 3 bases at J, with 9 bases between. The CDR3 totals 13 residues. CDR3 in amino acids: CSARVPGHYGYTF. CDR3 nucleotide sequence: TGCAGTGCTAGAGTTCCCGGGCACTATGGCTACACCTTC.